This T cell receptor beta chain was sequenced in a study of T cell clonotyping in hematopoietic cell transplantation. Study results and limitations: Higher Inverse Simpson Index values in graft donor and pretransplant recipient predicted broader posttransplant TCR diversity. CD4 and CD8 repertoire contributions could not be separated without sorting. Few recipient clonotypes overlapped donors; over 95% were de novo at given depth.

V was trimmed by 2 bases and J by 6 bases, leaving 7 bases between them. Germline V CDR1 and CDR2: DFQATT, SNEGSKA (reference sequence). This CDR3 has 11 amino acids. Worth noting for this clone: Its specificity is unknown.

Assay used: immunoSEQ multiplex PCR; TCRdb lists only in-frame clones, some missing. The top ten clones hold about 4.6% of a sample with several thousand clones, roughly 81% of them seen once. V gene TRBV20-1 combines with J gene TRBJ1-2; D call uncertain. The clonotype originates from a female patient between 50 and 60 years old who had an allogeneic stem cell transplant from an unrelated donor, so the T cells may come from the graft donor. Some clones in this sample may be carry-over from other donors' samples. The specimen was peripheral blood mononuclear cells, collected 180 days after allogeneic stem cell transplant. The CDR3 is CSARNLNGYTF. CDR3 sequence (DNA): TGCAGTGCTAGAAATTTGAATGGCTACACCTTC.